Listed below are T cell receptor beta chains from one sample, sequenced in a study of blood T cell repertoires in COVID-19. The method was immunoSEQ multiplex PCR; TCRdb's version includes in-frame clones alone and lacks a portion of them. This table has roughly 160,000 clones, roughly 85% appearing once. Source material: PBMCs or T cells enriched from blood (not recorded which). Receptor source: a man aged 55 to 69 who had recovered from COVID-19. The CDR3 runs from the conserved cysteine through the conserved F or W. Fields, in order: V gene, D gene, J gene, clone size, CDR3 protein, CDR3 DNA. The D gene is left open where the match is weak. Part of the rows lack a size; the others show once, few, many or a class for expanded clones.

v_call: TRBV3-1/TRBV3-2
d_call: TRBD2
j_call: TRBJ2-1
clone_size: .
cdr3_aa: CASSRAGGPYNEQFF
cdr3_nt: TGTGCCAGCAGCCGAGCGGGAGGACCCTACAATGAGCAGTTCTTC

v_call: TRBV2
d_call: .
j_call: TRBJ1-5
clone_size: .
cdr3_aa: CASSEVTDHQPQHF
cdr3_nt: TGTGCCAGCAGTGAAGTGACAGATCATCAGCCCCAGCATTTT

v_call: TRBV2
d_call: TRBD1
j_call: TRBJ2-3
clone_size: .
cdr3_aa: CASSKGQDLSTDTQYF
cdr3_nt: TGTGCCAGCAGTAAGGGACAGGACCTTTCCACAGATACGCAGTATTTT

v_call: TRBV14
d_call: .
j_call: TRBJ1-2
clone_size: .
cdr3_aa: CASSQGGTTLYGYTF
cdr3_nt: TGTGCCAGCAGCCAAGGGGGGACAACACTATATGGCTACACCTTC

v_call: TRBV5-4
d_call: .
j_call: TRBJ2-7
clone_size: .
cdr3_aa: CASSLEPDRTYEQYF
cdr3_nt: TGTGCCAGCAGCTTGGAACCAGACAGGACCTACGAGCAGTACTTC

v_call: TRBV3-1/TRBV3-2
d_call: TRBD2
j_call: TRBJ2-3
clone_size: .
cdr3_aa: CASSQEGGLADTQYF
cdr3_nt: TGTGCCAGCAGCCAAGAAGGCGGACTAGCGGATACGCAGTATTTT

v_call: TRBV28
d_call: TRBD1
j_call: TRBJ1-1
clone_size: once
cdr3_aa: CATGQGWNTEAFF
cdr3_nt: TGTGCCACCGGACAGGGGTGGAACACTGAAGCTTTCTTT

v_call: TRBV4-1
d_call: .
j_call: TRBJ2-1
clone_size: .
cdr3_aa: CASSPSTDYNEQFF
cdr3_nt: TGCGCCAGCAGCCCCTCGACAGACTACAATGAGCAGTTCTTC

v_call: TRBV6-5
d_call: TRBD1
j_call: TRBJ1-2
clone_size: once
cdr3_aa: CASTPGQGNYGYTF
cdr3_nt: TGTGCCAGCACACCGGGACAGGGGAACTATGGCTACACCTTC

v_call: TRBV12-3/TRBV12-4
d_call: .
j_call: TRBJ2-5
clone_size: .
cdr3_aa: CASKLARETQYF
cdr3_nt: TGTGCCAGCAAACTCGCAAGAGAGACCCAGTACTTC

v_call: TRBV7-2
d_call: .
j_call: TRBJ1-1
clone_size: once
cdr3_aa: CASSLTENTEAFF
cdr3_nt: TGTGCCAGCAGCTTAACAGAAAACACTGAAGCTTTCTTT

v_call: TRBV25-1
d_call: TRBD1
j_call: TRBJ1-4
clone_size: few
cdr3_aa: CASSGQGFINEKLFF
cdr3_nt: TGTGCCAGCAGTGGACAGGGATTTATTAATGAAAAACTGTTTTTT

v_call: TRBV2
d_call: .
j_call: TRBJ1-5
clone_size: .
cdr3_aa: CASSEPGDDNQPQHF
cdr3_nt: TGTGCCAGCAGTGAACCGGGGGATGACAATCAGCCCCAGCATTTT

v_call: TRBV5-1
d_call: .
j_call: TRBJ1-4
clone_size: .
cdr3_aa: CASSLAQINEKLFF
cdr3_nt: TGCGCCAGCAGCTTGGCACAGATTAATGAAAAACTGTTTTTT

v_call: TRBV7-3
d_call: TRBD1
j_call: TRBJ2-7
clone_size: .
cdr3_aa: CASRNRQGKTSSYEQYF
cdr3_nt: TGTGCCAGCAGGAACCGACAGGGTAAAACGAGCTCCTACGAGCAGTACTTC

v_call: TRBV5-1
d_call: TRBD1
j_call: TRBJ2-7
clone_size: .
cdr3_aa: CASSQGQVDLYEQYF
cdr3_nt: TGCGCCAGCAGCCAAGGACAGGTGGATCTCTACGAGCAGTACTTC